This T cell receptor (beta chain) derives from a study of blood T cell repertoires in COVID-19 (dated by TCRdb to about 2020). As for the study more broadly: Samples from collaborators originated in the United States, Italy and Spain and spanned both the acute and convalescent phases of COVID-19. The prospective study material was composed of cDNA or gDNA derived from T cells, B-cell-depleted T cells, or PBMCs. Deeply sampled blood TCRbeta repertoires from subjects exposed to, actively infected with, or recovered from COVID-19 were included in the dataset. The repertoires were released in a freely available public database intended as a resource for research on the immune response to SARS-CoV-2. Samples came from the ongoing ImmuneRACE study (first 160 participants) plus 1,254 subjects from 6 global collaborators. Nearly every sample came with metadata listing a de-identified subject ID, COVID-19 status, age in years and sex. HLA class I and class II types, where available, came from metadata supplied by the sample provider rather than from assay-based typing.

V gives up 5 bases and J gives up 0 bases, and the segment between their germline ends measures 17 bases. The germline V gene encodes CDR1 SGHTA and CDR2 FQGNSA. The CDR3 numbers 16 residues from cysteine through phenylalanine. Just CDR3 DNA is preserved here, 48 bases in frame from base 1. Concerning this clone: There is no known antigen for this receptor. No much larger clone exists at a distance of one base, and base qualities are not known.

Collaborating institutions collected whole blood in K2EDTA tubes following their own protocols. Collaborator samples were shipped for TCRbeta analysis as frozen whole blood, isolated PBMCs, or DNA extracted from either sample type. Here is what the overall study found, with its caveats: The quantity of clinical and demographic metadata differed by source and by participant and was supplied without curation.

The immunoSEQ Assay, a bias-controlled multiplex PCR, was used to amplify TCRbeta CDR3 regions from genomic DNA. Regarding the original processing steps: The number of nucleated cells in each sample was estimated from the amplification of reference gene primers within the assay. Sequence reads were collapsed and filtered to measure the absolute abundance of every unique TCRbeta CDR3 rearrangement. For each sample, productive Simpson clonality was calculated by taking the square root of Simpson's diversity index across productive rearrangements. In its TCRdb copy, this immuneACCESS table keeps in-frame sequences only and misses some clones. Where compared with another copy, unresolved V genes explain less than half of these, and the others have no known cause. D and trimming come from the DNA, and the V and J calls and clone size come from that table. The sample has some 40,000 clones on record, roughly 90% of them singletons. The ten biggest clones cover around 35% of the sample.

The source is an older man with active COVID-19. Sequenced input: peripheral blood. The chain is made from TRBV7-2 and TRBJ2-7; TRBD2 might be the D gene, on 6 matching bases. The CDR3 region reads CASSPGGPTTSYEQYF. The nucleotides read TGTGCCAGCAGCCCTGGAGGGCCAACAACCTCCTACGAGCAGTACTTC.